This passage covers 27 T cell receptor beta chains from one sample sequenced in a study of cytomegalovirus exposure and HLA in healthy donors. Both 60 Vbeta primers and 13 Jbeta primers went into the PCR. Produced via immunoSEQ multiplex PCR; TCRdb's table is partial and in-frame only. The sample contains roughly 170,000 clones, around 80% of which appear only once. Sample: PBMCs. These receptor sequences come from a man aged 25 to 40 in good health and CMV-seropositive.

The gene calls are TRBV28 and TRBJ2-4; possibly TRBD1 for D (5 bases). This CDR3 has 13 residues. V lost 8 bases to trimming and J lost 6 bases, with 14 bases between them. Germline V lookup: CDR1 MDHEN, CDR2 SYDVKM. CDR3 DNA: TGTGCCAGCGGTGGGGCGCAGGTAAACATTCAGTACTTC. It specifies CASGGAQVNIQYF.

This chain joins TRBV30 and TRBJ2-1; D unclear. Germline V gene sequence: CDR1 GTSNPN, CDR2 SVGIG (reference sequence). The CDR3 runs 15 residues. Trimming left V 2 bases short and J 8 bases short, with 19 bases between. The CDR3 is CAWSTHLNREDEQFF. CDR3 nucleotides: TGTGCCTGGAGTACCCACCTAAACCGAGAGGATGAGCAGTTCTTC.

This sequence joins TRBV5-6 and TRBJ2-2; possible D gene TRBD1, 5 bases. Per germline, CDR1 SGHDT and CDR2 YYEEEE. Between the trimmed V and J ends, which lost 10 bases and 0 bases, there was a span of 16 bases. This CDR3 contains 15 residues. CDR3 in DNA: TGTGCCGGGGTTAGACAGAAAACGAACACCGGGGAGCTGTTTTTT. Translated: CAGVRQKTNTGELFF.

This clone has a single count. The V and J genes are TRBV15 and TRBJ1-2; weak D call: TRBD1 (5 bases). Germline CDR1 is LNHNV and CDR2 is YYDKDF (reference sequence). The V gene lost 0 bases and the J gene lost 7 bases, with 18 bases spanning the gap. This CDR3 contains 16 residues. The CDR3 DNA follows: TGTGCCACCAGCAGAGATCGCGGTGCCAGGGTAGGTGGCTACACCTTC. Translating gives CATSRDRGARVGGYTF.

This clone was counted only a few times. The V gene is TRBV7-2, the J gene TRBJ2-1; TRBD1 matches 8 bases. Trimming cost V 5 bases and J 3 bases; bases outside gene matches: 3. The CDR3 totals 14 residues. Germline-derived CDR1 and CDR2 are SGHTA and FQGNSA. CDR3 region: CASSPQGDYNEQFF. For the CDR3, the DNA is TGTGCCAGCAGCCCACAGGGGGACTACAATGAGCAGTTCTTC.

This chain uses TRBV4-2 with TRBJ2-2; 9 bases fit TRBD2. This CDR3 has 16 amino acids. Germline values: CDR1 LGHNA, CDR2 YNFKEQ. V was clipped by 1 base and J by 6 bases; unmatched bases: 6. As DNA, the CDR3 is TGTGCCAGCAGCCAAGGGGGCGGGGGGGGACCCGGGGAGCTGTTTTTT. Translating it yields CASSQGGGGGPGELFF.

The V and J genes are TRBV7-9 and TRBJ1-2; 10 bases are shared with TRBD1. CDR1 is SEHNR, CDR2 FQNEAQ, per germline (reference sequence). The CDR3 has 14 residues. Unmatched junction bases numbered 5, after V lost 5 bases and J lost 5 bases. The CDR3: CASSPRTGGYGYTF. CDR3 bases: TGTGCCAGCAGCCCCAGGACAGGGGGATATGGCTACACCTTC.

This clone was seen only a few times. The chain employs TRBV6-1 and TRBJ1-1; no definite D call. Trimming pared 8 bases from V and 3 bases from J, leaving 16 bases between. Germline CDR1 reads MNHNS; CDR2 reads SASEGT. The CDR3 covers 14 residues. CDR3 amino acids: CASQSEDGDTEAFF. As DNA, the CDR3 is TGTGCCAGCCAATCAGAGGACGGGGACACTGAAGCTTTCTTT.

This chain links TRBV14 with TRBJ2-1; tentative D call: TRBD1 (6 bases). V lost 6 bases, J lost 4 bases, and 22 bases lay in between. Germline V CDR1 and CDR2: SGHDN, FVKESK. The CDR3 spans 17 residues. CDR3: CASRPTGTSSLYNEQFF. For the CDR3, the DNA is TGTGCCAGCAGGCCTACAGGGACGAGTTCCCTGTACAATGAGCAGTTCTTC.

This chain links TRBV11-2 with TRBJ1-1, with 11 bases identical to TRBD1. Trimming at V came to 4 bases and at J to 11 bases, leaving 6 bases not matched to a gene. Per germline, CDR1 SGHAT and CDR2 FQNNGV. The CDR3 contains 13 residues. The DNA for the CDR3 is TGTGCCAGCAGCTCGGACAGGGGGCTGGGCGCTTTCTTT. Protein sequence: CASSSDRGLGAFF.

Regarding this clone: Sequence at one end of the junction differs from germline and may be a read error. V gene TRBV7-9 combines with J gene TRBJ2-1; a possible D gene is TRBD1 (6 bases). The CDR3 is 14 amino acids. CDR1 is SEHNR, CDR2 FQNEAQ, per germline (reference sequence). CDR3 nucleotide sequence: TGTTCCAGCAGCCAGTCCGGGACATTACAAGGGCAGTTCTTC. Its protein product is CSSSQSGTLQGQFF. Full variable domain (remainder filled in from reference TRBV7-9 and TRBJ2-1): DTGVSQNPRHKITKRGQNVTFRCDPISEHNRLYWYRQTLGQGPEFLTYFQNEAQLEKSRLLSDRFSAERPKGSFSTLEIQRTEQGDSAMYLCSSSQSGTLQGQFFGPGTRLTVL.

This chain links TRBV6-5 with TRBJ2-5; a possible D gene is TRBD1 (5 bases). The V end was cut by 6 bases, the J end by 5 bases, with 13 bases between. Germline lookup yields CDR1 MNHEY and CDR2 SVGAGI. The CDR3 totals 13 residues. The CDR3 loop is CASRTGPRETQYF. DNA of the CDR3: TGTGCCAGCAGAACAGGCCCCAGGGAGACCCAGTACTTC.

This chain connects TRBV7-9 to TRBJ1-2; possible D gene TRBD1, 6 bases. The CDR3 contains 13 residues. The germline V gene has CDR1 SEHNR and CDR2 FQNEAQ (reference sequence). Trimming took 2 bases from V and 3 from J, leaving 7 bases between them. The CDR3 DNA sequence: TGTGCCAGCAGCTTAAAGGGGGACTATGGCTACACCTTC. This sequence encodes CASSLKGDYGYTF.

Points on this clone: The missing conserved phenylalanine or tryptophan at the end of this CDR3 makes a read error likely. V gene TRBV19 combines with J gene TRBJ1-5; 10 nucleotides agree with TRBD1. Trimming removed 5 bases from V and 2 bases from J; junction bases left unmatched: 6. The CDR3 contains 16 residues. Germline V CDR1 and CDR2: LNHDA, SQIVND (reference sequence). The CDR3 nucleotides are TGTGCCAGTAGTCCGGGACAGGGGTACGGCAATCAGCCCCAGCATCTT. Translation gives CASSPGQGYGNQPQHL.

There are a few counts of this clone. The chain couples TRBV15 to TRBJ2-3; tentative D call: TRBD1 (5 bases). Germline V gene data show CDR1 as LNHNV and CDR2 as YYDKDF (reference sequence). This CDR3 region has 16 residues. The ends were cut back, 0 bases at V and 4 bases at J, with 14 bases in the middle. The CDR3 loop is CATSRDLDSEADTQYF. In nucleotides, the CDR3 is TGTGCCACCAGCAGAGATCTTGACAGCGAGGCAGATACGCAGTATTTT.

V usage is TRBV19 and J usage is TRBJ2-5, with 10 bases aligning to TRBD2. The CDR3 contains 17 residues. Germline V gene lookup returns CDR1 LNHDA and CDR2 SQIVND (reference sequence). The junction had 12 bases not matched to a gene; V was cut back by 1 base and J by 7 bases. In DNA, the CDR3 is TGTGCCAGTAGTATAGCCCGGACTAGCGGAATAGGAGGGACCCAGTACTTC. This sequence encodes CASSIARTSGIGGTQYF.

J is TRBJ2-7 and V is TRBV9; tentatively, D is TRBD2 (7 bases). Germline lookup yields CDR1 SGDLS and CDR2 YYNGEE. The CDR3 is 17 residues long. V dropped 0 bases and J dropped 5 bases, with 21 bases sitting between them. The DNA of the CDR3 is TGTGCCAGCAGCGTAGAAGTAGGGGTGGGGGGGCGCGACGAGCAGTACTTC. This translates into CASSVEVGVGGRDEQYF.

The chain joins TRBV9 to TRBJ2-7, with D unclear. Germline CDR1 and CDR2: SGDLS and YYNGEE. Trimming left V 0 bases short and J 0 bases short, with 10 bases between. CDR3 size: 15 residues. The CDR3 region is CASSVDHSGSYEQYF. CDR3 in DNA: TGTGCCAGCAGCGTAGACCATTCCGGCTCCTACGAGCAGTACTTC.

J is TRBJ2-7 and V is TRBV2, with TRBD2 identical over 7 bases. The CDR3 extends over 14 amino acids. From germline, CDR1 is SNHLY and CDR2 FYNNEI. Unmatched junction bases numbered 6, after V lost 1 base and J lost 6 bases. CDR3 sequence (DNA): TGTGCCAGCAGTGAAGGGAGCGGGAAGTGCGAGCAGTACTTC. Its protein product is CASSEGSGKCEQYF.

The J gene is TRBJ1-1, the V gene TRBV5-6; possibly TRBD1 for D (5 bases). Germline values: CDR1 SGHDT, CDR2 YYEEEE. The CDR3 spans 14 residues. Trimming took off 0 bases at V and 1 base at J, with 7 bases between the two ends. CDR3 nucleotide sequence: TGTGCCAGCAGCTTGGACAGGTCGAACACTGAAGCTTTCTTT. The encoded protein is CASSLDRSNTEAFF.

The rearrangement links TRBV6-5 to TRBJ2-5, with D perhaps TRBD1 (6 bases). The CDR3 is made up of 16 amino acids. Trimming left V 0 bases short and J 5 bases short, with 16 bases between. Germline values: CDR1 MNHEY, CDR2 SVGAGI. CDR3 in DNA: TGTGCCAGCAGTTACTCTCCCAGGGGAAGATGGGAGACCCAGTACTTC. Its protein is CASSYSPRGRWETQYF.

This CDR3 is CASSLGDRAHEQYF. In nucleotides, the CDR3 is TGTGCCAGCAGCTTAGGGGACAGAGCCCACGAGCAGTACTTC. The chain uses TRBV7-9 and TRBJ2-7; 7 bases are a match to TRBD1. This CDR3 spans 14 amino acids. V lost 1 base, J lost 5 bases, and 5 bases stayed unmatched. Per the germline V gene, CDR1 is SEHNR and CDR2 is FQNEAQ (reference sequence).

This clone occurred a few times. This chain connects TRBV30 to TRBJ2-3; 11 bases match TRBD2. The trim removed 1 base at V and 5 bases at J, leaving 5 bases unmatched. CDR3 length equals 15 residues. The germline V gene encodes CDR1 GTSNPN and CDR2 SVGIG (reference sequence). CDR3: CAWSALAGVGDTQYF. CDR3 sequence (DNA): TGTGCCTGGAGTGCACTAGCGGGAGTTGGAGATACGCAGTATTTT.

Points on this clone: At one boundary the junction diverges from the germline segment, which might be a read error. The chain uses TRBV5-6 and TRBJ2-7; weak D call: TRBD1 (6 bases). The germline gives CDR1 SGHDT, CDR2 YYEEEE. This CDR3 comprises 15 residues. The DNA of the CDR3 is TGTGCCAGCAGCTTGAACGGCAGGGGAATTTACGAGCAGCACTTC. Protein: CASSLNGRGIYEQHF.

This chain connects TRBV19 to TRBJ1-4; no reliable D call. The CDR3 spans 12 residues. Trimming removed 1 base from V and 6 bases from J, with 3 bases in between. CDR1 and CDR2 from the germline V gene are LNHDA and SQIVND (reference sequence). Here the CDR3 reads CASSIGHEKLFF. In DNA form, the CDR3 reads TGTGCCAGTAGTATAGGGCATGAAAAACTGTTTTTT.

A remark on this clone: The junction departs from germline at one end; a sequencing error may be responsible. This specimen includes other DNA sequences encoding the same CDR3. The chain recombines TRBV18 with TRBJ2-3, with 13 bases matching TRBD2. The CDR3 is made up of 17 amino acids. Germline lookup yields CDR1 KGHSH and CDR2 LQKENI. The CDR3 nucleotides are TGTGCCAGCTCGCCACCACTAGCGGGAGGGCCCACAGATACGCAGTATTTT. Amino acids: CASSPPLAGGPTDTQYF.

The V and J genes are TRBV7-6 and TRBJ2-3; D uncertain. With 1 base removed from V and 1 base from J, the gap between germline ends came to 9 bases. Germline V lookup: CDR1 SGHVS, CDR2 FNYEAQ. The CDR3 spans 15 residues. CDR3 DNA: TGTGCCAGCAGCTTAGACAGCAGCCGCACAGATACGCAGTATTTT. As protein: CASSLDSSRTDTQYF.